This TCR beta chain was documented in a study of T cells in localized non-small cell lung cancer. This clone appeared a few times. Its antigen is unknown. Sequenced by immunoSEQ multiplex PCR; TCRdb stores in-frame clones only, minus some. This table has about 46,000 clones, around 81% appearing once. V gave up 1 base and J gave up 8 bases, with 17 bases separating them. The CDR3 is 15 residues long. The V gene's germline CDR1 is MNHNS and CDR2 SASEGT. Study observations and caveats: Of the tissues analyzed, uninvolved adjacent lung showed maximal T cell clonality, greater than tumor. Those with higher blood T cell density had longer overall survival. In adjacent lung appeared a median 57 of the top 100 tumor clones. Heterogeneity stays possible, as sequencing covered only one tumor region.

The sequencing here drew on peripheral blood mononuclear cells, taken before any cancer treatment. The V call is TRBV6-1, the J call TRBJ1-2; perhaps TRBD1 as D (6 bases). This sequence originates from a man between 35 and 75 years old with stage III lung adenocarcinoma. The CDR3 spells CASSEDPRTVYGYTF. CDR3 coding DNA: TGTGCCAGCAGTGAAGATCCTAGGACAGTTTACGGCTACACCTTC.